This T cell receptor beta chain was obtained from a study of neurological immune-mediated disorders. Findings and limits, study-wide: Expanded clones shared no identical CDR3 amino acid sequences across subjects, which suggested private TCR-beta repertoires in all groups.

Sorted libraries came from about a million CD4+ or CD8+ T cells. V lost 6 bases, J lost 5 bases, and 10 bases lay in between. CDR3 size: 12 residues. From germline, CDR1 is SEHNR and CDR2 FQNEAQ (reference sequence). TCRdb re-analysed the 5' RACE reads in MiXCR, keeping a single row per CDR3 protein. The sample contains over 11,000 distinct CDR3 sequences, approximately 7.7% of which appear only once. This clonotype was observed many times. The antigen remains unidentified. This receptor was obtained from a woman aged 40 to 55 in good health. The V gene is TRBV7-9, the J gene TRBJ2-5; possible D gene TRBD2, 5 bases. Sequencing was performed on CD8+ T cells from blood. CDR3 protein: CASREVYETQYF. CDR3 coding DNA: TGTGCCAGCAGGGAGGTGTACGAGACCCAGTACTTC.